This T cell receptor (beta chain) originates from a study of blood T cell repertoires in COVID-19. Study as a whole: Both acute and convalescent COVID-19 samples were obtained from the United States, Italy and Spain. The analysed material was cDNA or gDNA that came from T cells, B-cell-depleted T cells, or PBMCs.

As processed by the authors: Counts of nucleated cells, estimated from reference gene primer amplification, were obtained. TCRdb keeps only in-frame clones here, not all; method: immunoSEQ multiplex PCR. The D gene and trimming were derived from the DNA, and the V and J assignments and clone size from that table. The data show about 260,000 clones, 88% seen once. Germline CDR1 reads LGHNA; CDR2 reads YNFKEQ. This CDR3 is 12 amino acids long. Losses at the gene ends were 3 bases for V and 13 bases for J; bases not matched to a gene: 6. This rearrangement joins TRBV4-2 to TRBJ1-2; TRBD1 agrees at 9 bases. This sequence was found in a man between 60 and 70 years old who had recovered from COVID-19. Sample: peripheral blood. The CDR3 DNA sequence: TGTGCCAGCAGCCACGGACAGGGGACCCTCACCTTC. It is translated as CASSHGQGTLTF.